A selection of T cell receptor beta chains follows, all from one sample in a study of T cell changes during pregnancy in multiple sclerosis. Using immunoSEQ multiplex PCR, the repertoire was profiled, and TCRdb retains in-frame clones only, with some absent. The table shows around 92,000 clones, with approximately 95% occurring only once. The specimen comprised peripheral blood, sampled after pregnancy. The source is a female donor with multiple sclerosis, enrolled in a pregnancy study. CDR3s include the opening cysteine and the closing phenylalanine or tryptophan. A D gene is named only where the DNA matches it firmly. A row's size may be missing; if present it is once, few, many or a size class.

.,14,TRBV5-1,.,TRBJ1-4,CASSLDRANEKLFF,TGCGCCAGCAGCTTGGACAGAGCTAATGAAAAACTGTTTTTT
.,14,TRBV6-5,TRBD1,TRBJ1-5,CASSSGQAVEPQHF,TGTGCCAGCAGTTCTGGACAGGCTGTAGAGCCCCAGCATTTT
.,16,TRBV27,.,TRBJ2-6,CASSLRGGTGANVLTF,TGTGCCAGCAGTTTAAGGGGTGGGACTGGGGCCAACGTCCTGACTTTC
once,14,TRBV2,.,TRBJ2-3,CASSTGYRADTQYF,TGTGCCAGCAGCACAGGGTACAGGGCAGATACGCAGTATTTT
.,17,TRBV5-1,TRBD2,TRBJ2-2,CASSPRTSGSRTGELFF,TGCGCCAGCAGCCCTAGGACTAGCGGGAGTCGCACCGGGGAGCTGTTTTTT
.,15,TRBV4-1,TRBD1,TRBJ2-7,CASSHSQGVGYEQYF,TGCGCCAGCAGCCACTCACAGGGGGTGGGGTACGAGCAGTACTTC
.,14,TRBV7-2,.,TRBJ2-5,CASSFGVIRETQYF,TGTGCCAGCAGCTTCGGGGTTATTCGGGAGACCCAGTACTTC
.,15,TRBV19,.,TRBJ1-3,CASNFDSRSGNTIYF,TGTGCCAGTAATTTTGACTCCCGCTCTGGAAACACCATATATTTT
.,10,TRBV19,.,TRBJ2-7,CASGSYEQYF,TGTGCCAGTGGGAGCTACGAGCAGTACTTC
.,13,TRBV2,.,TRBJ1-2,CASSSTVNYGYTF,TGTGCCAGCAGTTCTACGGTTAACTATGGCTACACCTTC
.,14,TRBV28,.,TRBJ2-3,CASSFRRITDTQYF,TGTGCCAGCAGTTTTCGGCGGATCACAGATACGCAGTATTTT
.,13,TRBV2,.,TRBJ1-2,CASSERGRHGYTF,TGTGCCAGCAGTGAACGGGGAAGACATGGCTACACCTTC
.,17,TRBV2,TRBD2,TRBJ2-7,CASSPGLAGGWVYEQYF,TGTGCCAGCAGCCCCGGGCTAGCGGGAGGGTGGGTCTACGAGCAGTACTTC
.,14,TRBV19,.,TRBJ1-1,CASSNPGHYPEAFF,TGTGCCAGTAGCAACCCGGGACACTACCCTGAAGCTTTCTTT
.,13,TRBV9,TRBD1,TRBJ1-2,CASSAGTGGPTSF,TGTGCCAGCAGCGCCGGGACAGGGGGCCCTACCTCCTTC
.,16,TRBV29-1,TRBD2,TRBJ2-1,CSVHSYTSGEYNEQFF,TGCAGCGTTCACTCATATACTAGCGGGGAGTACAATGAGCAGTTCTTC
.,16,TRBV18,TRBD1,TRBJ2-1,CASSRTGGEGGSEQFF,TGTGCCAGCTCCCGGACAGGGGGCGAGGGAGGTTCGGAGCAGTTCTTC
.,16,TRBV6-1,.,TRBJ1-1,CASSEATGPAGTEAFF,TGTGCCAGCAGTGAAGCGACAGGCCCTGCGGGCACTGAAGCTTTCTTT
.,15,TRBV27,TRBD2,TRBJ2-1,CASSRLAGGYNEQFF,TGTGCCAGCAGTAGACTAGCGGGAGGCTACAATGAGCAGTTCTTC
.,15,TRBV5-1,TRBD2,TRBJ2-5,CASSPSGRAVETQYF,TGCGCCAGCAGCCCTAGCGGGAGGGCCGTAGAGACCCAGTACTTC
once,12,TRBV5-4,.,TRBJ1-2,CASYTSGYGYTF,TGTGCCAGCTATACCTCGGGTTACGGCTACACCTTC
.,14,TRBV19,.,TRBJ2-1,CASSTSTSHNEQFF,TGTGCCAGTAGTACGAGTACTAGTCACAATGAGCAGTTCTTC
.,14,TRBV30,TRBD1,TRBJ2-2,CAWSGGQGTGELFF,TGTGCCTGGAGTGGGGGACAGGGTACCGGGGAGCTGTTTTTT
.,13,TRBV6-5,.,TRBJ2-5,CASSRVTQETQYF,TGTGCCAGCAGCCGAGTTACCCAAGAGACCCAGTACTTC
.,11,TRBV28,TRBD1,TRBJ2-7,CAISQGNEQYF,TGTGCCATTTCACAGGGGAACGAGCAGTACTTC
.,16,TRBV4-1,TRBD1,TRBJ2-1,CASSPLGQRLNNEQFF,TGCGCCAGCAGCCCGTTGGGACAGCGACTGAACAATGAGCAGTTCTTC
once,15,TRBV6-5,.,TRBJ2-7,CASSPERSGWYEQYF,TGTGCCAGCAGTCCCGAGAGGTCCGGGTGGTACGAGCAGTACTTC
once,15,TRBV7-2,.,TRBJ1-2,CASSLGTGVYYGYTF,TGTGCCAGCAGCTTAGGGACGGGGGTCTACTATGGCTACACCTTC
.,17,TRBV28,TRBD1,TRBJ2-7,CASSLRHNRGHSYEQYF,TGTGCCAGCAGTTTACGCCATAACAGGGGCCACTCCTACGAGCAGTACTTC
.,14,TRBV7-2,.,TRBJ1-2,CASSGYGGFHGYTF,TGTGCCAGCAGCGGATACGGGGGTTTCCATGGCTACACCTTC
.,13,TRBV28,.,TRBJ1-5,CASSFPGNQPQHF,TGTGCCAGCAGTTTCCCGGGGAATCAGCCCCAGCATTTT
.,14,TRBV28,TRBD1,TRBJ2-7,CASRKTGGPYEQYF,TGTGCCAGCAGAAAAACAGGGGGCCCCTACGAGCAGTACTTC
.,13,TRBV5-1,.,TRBJ2-2,CASSSLRTGELFF,TGCGCCAGCAGCTCCCTGCGGACCGGGGAGCTGTTTTTT
.,12,TRBV15,.,TRBJ2-2,CATSRRTGELFF,TGTGCCACCAGCCGGAGGACCGGGGAGCTGTTTTTT
once,13,TRBV11-2,.,TRBJ2-7,CASSIGGSYEQYF,TGTGCCAGCAGCATTGGAGGTTCCTACGAGCAGTACTTC
.,14,TRBV5-1,.,TRBJ2-3,CASSHPGVSQEQYF,TGCGCCAGCAGCCACCCCGGGGTTAGCCAAGAGCAGTATTTT
once,14,TRBV7-8,.,TRBJ1-5,CASSLQEFNQPQHF,TGTGCCAGCAGCCTACAGGAGTTCAACCAGCCCCAGCATTTT
.,17,TRBV7-3,.,TRBJ2-1,CASSLMGAPSSYNEQFF,TGTGCCAGCAGCTTAATGGGAGCTCCCAGCTCCTACAATGAGCAGTTCTTC
once,13,TRBV29-1,TRBD1,TRBJ1-1,CSARGQAETEAFF,TGCAGCGCCCGGGGACAGGCGGAAACTGAAGCTTTCTTT
.,15,TRBV4-3,TRBD2,TRBJ2-1,CASSQGLAGVSEQFF,TGCGCCAGCAGCCAAGGACTAGCGGGAGTTAGTGAGCAGTTCTTC
once,16,TRBV5-1,TRBD2,TRBJ2-1,CASSGGLAVTYNEQFF,TGCGCCAGCAGCGGAGGACTAGCGGTTACCTACAATGAGCAGTTCTTC
.,16,TRBV27,TRBD2,TRBJ2-1,CASRHTSGGSYNEQFF,TGTGCCAGCAGACACACTAGCGGAGGCTCCTACAATGAGCAGTTCTTC
.,14,TRBV6-1,TRBD2,TRBJ2-7,CASRGTSGQYEQYF,TGTGCCAGCAGGGGGACTAGCGGCCAATACGAGCAGTACTTC
.,17,TRBV9,TRBD2,TRBJ2-2,CASSEHKTSLNTGELFF,TGTGCCAGCAGCGAACATAAGACTAGCTTAAACACCGGGGAGCTGTTTTTT
.,16,TRBV4-1,TRBD1,TRBJ1-5,CASSQENRGSNQPQHF,TGCGCCAGCAGCCAAGAAAACAGGGGGAGCAATCAGCCCCAGCATTTT
few,14,TRBV27,.,TRBJ2-2,CASSVTQGSGELFF,TGTGCCAGCAGTGTAACCCAGGGATCCGGGGAGCTGTTTTTT
.,17,TRBV7-9,TRBD2,TRBJ2-7,CASSLAIGDYHSYEQYF,TGTGCCAGCAGCTTAGCGATCGGGGACTACCACTCCTACGAGCAGTACTTC
.,13,TRBV6-5,.,TRBJ1-1,CASSAGRDTEAFF,TGTGCCAGCAGTGCGGGTAGGGACACTGAAGCTTTCTTT
.,15,TRBV5-1,.,TRBJ1-1,CASSIGGARNTEAFF,TGCGCCAGCAGTATTGGCGGGGCACGGAACACTGAAGCTTTCTTT
.,15,TRBV28,.,TRBJ2-2,CASSEGQANTGELFF,TGTGCCAGCAGCGAGGGCCAGGCAAACACCGGGGAGCTGTTTTTT
.,12,TRBV29-1,TRBD1,TRBJ1-2,CSVAGTAYGYTF,TGCAGCGTTGCCGGGACAGCTTATGGCTACACCTTC
once,15,TRBV5-4,TRBD2,TRBJ2-7,CASSSGLAGTYEQYF,TGTGCCAGCAGCTCTGGACTAGCGGGAACCTACGAGCAGTACTTC
.,15,TRBV7-3,.,TRBJ2-1,CASSFSGGGYNEQFF,TGTGCCAGCAGCTTCAGCGGAGGTGGCTACAATGAGCAGTTCTTC
.,13,TRBV2,.,TRBJ1-2,CASSGGNNYGYTF,TGTGCCAGCAGTGGAGGGAATAACTATGGCTACACCTTC
.,12,TRBV30,.,TRBJ1-1,CAWRGGRTEAFF,TGTGCCTGGAGAGGGGGACGAACTGAAGCTTTCTTT
.,12,TRBV19,.,TRBJ1-3,CASKGGENTIYF,TGTGCCAGTAAAGGAGGGGAGAACACCATATATTTT
.,15,TRBV9,.,TRBJ2-6,CASSGGRSGANVLTF,TGTGCCAGCAGCGGGGGCCGCTCTGGGGCCAACGTCCTGACTTTC
.,12,TRBV6-6,TRBD1,TRBJ1-5,CASSYAGTEEHF,TGTGCCAGCAGTTATGCCGGGACAGAGGAGCATTTT
.,15,TRBV11-3,TRBD2,TRBJ2-1,CASSHGTSGRSEQFF,TGTGCCAGCAGCCACGGGACTAGCGGGAGGAGCGAGCAGTTCTTC
.,11,TRBV6-1,.,TRBJ2-7,CASTIWEDRYF,TGTGCCAGCACAATATGGGAGGACCGGTACTTC